This TCR beta chain was captured by sequencing in a study of shared clonotypes between healthy human individuals. This clone was observed at least ten times. This CDR3 contains 19 residues. V dropped 2 bases and J dropped 0 bases, with 20 bases sitting between them. In germline, CDR1 is MGHRA, CDR2 YSYEKL. The method was immunoSEQ multiplex PCR; TCRdb's version includes in-frame clones alone and lacks a portion of them. The table includes hundreds of thousands of clones, around 81% detected once. The sample comprised PBMCs. V gene TRBV4-1 combines with J gene TRBJ1-3; D may be TRBD1 (5 bases). This clonotype was sampled from a woman aged 40 to 49 in good health. Some clones in this sample may be carry-over from other donors' samples. The CDR3 DNA sequence: TGCGCCAGCAGCCAATTATTCACTCTTCGGGACCTCTCTGGAAACACCATATATTTT. This codes for CASSQLFTLRDLSGNTIYF.